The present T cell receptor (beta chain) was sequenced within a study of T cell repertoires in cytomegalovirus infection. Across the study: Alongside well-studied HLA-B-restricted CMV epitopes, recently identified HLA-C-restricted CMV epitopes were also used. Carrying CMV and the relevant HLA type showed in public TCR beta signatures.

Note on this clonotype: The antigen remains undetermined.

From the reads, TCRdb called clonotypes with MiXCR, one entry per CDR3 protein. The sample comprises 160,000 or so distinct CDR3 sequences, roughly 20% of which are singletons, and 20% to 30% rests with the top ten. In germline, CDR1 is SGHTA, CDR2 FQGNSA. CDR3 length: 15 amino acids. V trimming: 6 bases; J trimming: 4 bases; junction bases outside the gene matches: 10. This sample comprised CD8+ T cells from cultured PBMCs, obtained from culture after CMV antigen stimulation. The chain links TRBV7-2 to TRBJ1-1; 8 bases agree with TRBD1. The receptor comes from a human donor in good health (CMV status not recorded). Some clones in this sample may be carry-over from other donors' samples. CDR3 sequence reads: CASRGGTGRFTEAFF. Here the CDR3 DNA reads TGTGCCAGCAGGGGGGGGACAGGCCGCTTCACTGAAGCTTTCTTT.